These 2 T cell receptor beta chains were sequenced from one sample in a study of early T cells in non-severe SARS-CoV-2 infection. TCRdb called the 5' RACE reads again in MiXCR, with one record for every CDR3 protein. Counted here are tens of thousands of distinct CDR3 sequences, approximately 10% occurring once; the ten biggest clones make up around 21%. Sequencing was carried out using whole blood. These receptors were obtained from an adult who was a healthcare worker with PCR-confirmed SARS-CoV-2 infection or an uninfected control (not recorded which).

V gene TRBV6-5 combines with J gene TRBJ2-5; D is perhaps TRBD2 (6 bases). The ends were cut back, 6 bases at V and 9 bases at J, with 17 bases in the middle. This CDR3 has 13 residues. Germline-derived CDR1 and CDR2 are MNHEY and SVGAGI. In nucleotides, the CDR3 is TGTGCCAGCAGCAGGACGGGGGTAGGGGCCCAGTACTTC. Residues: CASSRTGVGAQYF.

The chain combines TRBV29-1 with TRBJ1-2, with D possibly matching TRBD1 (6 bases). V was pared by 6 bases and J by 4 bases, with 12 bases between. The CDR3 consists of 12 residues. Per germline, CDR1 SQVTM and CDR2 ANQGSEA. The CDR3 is CSVAKGGYGYTF. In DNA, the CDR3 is TGCAGCGTCGCAAAAGGGGGCTATGGCTACACCTTC.